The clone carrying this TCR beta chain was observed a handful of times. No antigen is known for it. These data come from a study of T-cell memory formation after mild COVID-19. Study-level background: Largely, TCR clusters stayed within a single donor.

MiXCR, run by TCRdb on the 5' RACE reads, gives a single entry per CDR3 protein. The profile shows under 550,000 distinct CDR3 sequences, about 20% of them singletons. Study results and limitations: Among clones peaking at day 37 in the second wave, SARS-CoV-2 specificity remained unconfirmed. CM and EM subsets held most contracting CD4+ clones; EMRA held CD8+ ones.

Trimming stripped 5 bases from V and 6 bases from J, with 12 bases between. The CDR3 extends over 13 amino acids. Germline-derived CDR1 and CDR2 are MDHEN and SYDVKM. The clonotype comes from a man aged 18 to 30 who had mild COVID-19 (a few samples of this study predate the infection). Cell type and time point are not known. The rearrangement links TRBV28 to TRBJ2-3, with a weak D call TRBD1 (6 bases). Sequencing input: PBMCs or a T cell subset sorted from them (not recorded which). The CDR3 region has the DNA TGTGCCAGCAGTGCTCAGGGGCCGGATACGCAGTATTTT. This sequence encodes CASSAQGPDTQYF.